This T cell receptor beta chain was found in a study of control samples from healthy donors and cancer patients. TCRdb's table, derived via immunoSEQ multiplex PCR, lists solely in-frame clones and lacks some. The profile shows roughly 130,000 clones, about 93% of them singletons. V lost 2 bases, J lost 4 bases, and 15 bases stayed unmatched. CDR1 and CDR2 from the germline V gene are SGHRS and YFSETQ. There are 17 residues in the CDR3. This sequence was found in a young man in good health. The chain joins TRBV5-1 to TRBJ2-7, with 7 bases identical to TRBD2. Specimen: blood. CDR3 bases: TGCGCCAGCAGCTTAGGACTAGTTCCCTTCCTATTATACGAGCAGTACGTC. The encoded protein is CASSLGLVPFLLYEQYV.